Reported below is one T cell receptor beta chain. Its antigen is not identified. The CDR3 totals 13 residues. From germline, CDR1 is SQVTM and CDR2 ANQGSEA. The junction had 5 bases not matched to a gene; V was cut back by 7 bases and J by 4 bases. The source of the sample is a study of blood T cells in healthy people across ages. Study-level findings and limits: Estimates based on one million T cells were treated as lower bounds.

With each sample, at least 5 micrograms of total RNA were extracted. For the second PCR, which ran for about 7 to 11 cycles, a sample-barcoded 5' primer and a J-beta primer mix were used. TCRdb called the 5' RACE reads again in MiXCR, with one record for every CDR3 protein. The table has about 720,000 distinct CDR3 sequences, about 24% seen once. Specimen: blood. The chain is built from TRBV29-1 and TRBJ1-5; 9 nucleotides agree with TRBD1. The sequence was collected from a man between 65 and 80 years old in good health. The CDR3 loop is CSASGTGNQPQHF. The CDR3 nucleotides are TGCAGCGCCTCCGGGACAGGGAATCAGCCCCAGCATTTT.